These 25 T cell receptor beta chains came from one sample sequenced in a study of CD8 T cells in Susac syndrome. cDNA came from approximately 0.5 to 1 ug RNA primed by random hexamers. TCRdb passed the immunoSEQ multiplex PCR reads through MiXCR, listing each CDR3 protein once. Of around 130,000 distinct CDR3 sequences in the sample, 94% were seen once. The specimen sequenced was CD4+ T cells from PBMCs. Source of these receptors: a human donor in good health.

This clonotype was observed once. The chain employs TRBV6-5 and TRBJ2-7; TRBD2 agrees at 8 bases. This CDR3 contains 18 residues. J lost 2 bases, V lost 1 base, and 13 bases had no gene match. The germline CDR1 and CDR2 sequences are MNHEY and SVGAGI. The CDR3 is CASSYFPPPSGGTYEQYF. CDR3 DNA sequence: TGTGCCAGCAGTTACTTCCCACCCCCCAGCGGGGGAACCTACGAGCAGTACTTC.

This chain connects TRBV7-9 to TRBJ2-3; the D gene could be TRBD1 or TRBD2 (5 bases each). The CDR3 has 16 residues. Germline-derived CDR1 and CDR2 are SEHNR and FQNEAQ (reference sequence). Deletions cut 5 bases from V and 3 bases from J, with 18 bases between. CDR3 in DNA: TGTGCCAGCAGCGTTCCACGGGTGGGGGAGACAGATACGCAGTATTTT. Residues: CASSVPRVGETDTQYF.

The V gene is TRBV20-1, the J gene TRBJ2-1; 7 bases are shared with TRBD1. V dropped 0 bases and J dropped 6; count of bases not matched to a gene: 5. The CDR3 runs 14 residues. Germline V lookup: CDR1 DFQATT, CDR2 SNEGSKA (reference sequence). The CDR3 DNA follows: TGCAGTGCTAGAGATCAGACAGGGCCCAATGAGCAGTTCTTC. Encoded protein: CSARDQTGPNEQFF.

The rearrangement links TRBV20-1 to TRBJ2-2, with 8 bases fitting TRBD1. This CDR3 has 16 residues. The germline gives CDR1 DFQATT, CDR2 SNEGSKA (reference sequence). J was trimmed by 1 base and V by 4 bases; bases with no gene match: 8. The chain's CDR3 is CSATGVGQGNTGELFF. CDR3 bases: TGCAGTGCTACCGGGGTTGGACAGGGGAACACCGGGGAGCTGTTTTTT.

The V gene is TRBV7-2, the J gene TRBJ2-3, with 7 bases lining up with TRBD1. Germline loops: CDR1 SGHTA, CDR2 FQGNSA. The CDR3 consists of 16 residues. V lost 2 bases to trimming and J lost 2 bases; unmatched junction nucleotides: 7. In DNA form, the CDR3 reads TGTGCCAGCAGCTTATCCGGGACAGCACCCACAGATACGCAGTATTTT. Its translation is CASSLSGTAPTDTQYF.

Here the CDR3 reads CASTPGLAGVSEQFF. DNA of the CDR3: TGTGCCAGCACTCCGGGACTAGCGGGAGTTAGTGAGCAGTTCTTC. V is TRBV6-5 and J is TRBJ2-1; 14 nucleotides match TRBD2. The V gene's germline CDR1 is MNHEY and CDR2 SVGAGI. The junction had 8 bases not matched to a gene; V was cut back by 7 bases and J by 9 bases. The CDR3 has 15 amino acids.

The chain combines TRBV4-3 with TRBJ2-3, with TRBD2 identical over 7 bases. Per germline, CDR1 LGHNA and CDR2 YSLEER. V lost 0 bases to trimming and J lost 2 bases; unmatched junction nucleotides: 8. The CDR3 spans 17 residues. The CDR3 DNA sequence: TGCGCCAGCAGCCAAGATCTCGGGACTACGGACACAGATACGCAGTATTTT. Its protein product is CASSQDLGTTDTDTQYF.

The J gene is TRBJ1-2, the V gene TRBV3-1; no clear D gene. Per germline, CDR1 LGHDT and CDR2 YNNKEL (reference sequence). Trimming took 4 bases from V and 5 from J, leaving 17 bases between them. This CDR3 region has 15 residues. The CDR3: CASSRGPDLGYGYTF. CDR3 nucleotide sequence: TGTGCCAGCAGCCGCGGTCCGGACCTGGGATATGGCTACACCTTC.

V usage is TRBV14 and J usage is TRBJ1-3; no clear D gene. CDR1 SGHDN and CDR2 FVKESK come from the germline V gene. The CDR3 is made up of 12 amino acids. V gave up 2 bases and J gave up 5 bases, with 4 bases separating them. CDR3 in amino acids: CASSQYRNTIYF. DNA for the CDR3: TGTGCCAGCAGCCAATACCGAAACACCATATATTTT.

The rearrangement uses TRBV10-3 and TRBJ2-5; D uncertain. V lost 2 bases, J lost 3 bases, and 7 bases lay in between. Germline assignment: CDR1 ENHRY and CDR2 SYGVKD. This CDR3 contains 13 residues. The CDR3 protein is CAISEQLEETQYF. The CDR3 nucleotides are TGTGCCATCAGTGAGCAACTGGAAGAGACCCAGTACTTC.

The chain has TRBV7-9 and TRBJ2-2; D is uncertain. The germline V gene encodes CDR1 SEHNR and CDR2 FQNEAQ (reference sequence). V lost 3 bases and J 5 bases, leaving 13 bases between the germline ends. The CDR3 is 15 residues long. The CDR3 region has the DNA TGTGCCAGCAGCTTTTCGAGCCTGATTACCGGGGAGCTGTTTTTT. This sequence encodes CASSFSSLITGELFF. The variable domain in full, completed from reference TRBV7-9 and TRBJ2-2, reads DTGVSQNPRHKITKRGQNVTFRCDPISEHNRLYWYRQTLGQGPEFLTYFQNEAQLEKSRLLSDRFSAERPKGSFSTLEIQRTEQGDSAMYLCASSFSSLITGELFFGEGSRLTVL.

The V call is TRBV20-1, the J call TRBJ1-5, with 9 bases matching TRBD1. The CDR3 runs to 15 residues. V was clipped by 4 bases and J by 0 bases; unmatched bases: 4. Germline V gene data show CDR1 as DFQATT and CDR2 as SNEGSKA (reference sequence). CDR3 sequence reads: CSATRTGVSNQPQHF. CDR3 DNA sequence: TGCAGTGCTACCCGGACAGGGGTTAGCAATCAGCCCCAGCATTTT.

The count of this clonotype is one. The rearrangement joins TRBV19 to TRBJ2-2; TRBD1 matches at 9 bases. CDR3 length: 14 residues. CDR1 and CDR2 (germline): LNHDA, SQIVND (reference sequence). Trimming removed 4 bases from V and 6 bases from J; junction bases left unmatched: 3. The CDR3, as DNA: TGTGCCAGTAGTACGGGACAGGGTGCCGGGGAGCTGTTTTTT. Translation gives CASSTGQGAGELFF. Drawing the rest from reference TRBV19 and TRBJ2-2, the complete variable domain is DGGITQSPKYLFRKEGQNVTLSCEQNLNHDAMYWYRQDPGQGLRLIYYSQIVNDFQKGDIAEGYSVSREKKESFPLTVTSAQKNPTAFYLCASSTGQGAGELFFGEGSRLTVL.

The chain is built from TRBV3-1 and TRBJ2-3, with D possibly matching TRBD2 (6 bases). Germline V CDR1 and CDR2: LGHDT, YNNKEL (reference sequence). CDR3 length: 15 residues. Between the trimmed V and J ends, which lost 5 bases and 8 bases, there was a span of 20 bases. In nucleotides, the CDR3 is TGTGCCAGCAGCTCGCGGGGAGTGGGTACCGGTACGCAGTATTTT. Its protein is CASSSRGVGTGTQYF.

The chain employs TRBV5-1 and TRBJ2-3; 7 positions match TRBD2. Germline-derived CDR1 and CDR2 are SGHRS and YFSETQ. The CDR3 extends over 16 amino acids. Trimming took 6 bases from V and 4 from J; bases not matched to a gene: 14. The CDR3 sequence is CASTPSVAGVSDTQYF. The CDR3 coding sequence is TGCGCCAGCACCCCGAGTGTGGCGGGAGTATCAGATACGCAGTATTTT.

The rearrangement uses TRBV6-5 and TRBJ2-7, with D possibly TRBD1 on 6 matching bases. This CDR3 spans 17 amino acids. The germline V gene encodes CDR1 MNHEY and CDR2 SVGAGI. The V and J ends lost 0 bases and 6 bases respectively, with 21 bases between them. CDR3 loop: CASSYSSLGNRASEQYF. Here the CDR3 DNA reads TGTGCCAGCAGTTACTCGAGTCTCGGAAACAGGGCAAGCGAGCAGTACTTC.

The J gene is TRBJ1-6, the V gene TRBV3-1; maybe TRBD1 (5 bases). The CDR3 runs 15 residues. V shed 2 bases and J shed 0 bases, with 5 bases lying between them. Germline CDR1 and CDR2: LGHDT and YNNKEL (reference sequence). The CDR3 loop reads CASSQRGSYNSPLHF. The CDR3 DNA follows: TGTGCCAGCAGCCAAAGGGGCTCCTATAATTCACCCCTCCACTTT.

This clonotype was found once. This chain uses TRBV9 with TRBJ2-2, with TRBD2 matching over 7 bases. Germline assignment: CDR1 SGDLS and CDR2 YYNGEE. The CDR3 consists of 15 residues. Trimming removed 0 bases from V and 4 bases from J; junction bases left unmatched: 3. The DNA for the CDR3 is TGTGCCAGCAGCGTAGAAGCGGGATCCACCGGGGAGCTGTTTTTT. This encodes CASSVEAGSTGELFF.

The chain employs TRBV6-2 or TRBV6-3 and TRBJ1-5; D possibly corresponds to TRBD1 (6 bases). This CDR3 region has 12 residues. V lost 7 bases and J lost 8, with 12 bases in between. The germline CDR1 and CDR2 sequences are MNHEY and SVGEGT. CDR3 region: CASNQGLEPQHF. The CDR3 nucleotides read TGTGCCAGCAACCAGGGGTTGGAGCCCCAGCATTTT.

The chain combines TRBV18 with TRBJ2-2, with 9 bases identical to TRBD2. Looked up from germline, CDR1 is KGHSH and CDR2 is LQKENI. Germline trimming cut 4 bases from V and 3 bases from J; bases unmatched to any gene: 3. The CDR3 runs 15 residues. The CDR3 region has the DNA TGTGCCAGCTCACAGTCTAGCGGGGACACCGGGGAGCTGTTTTTT. Encoded protein: CASSQSSGDTGELFF.

The gene calls are TRBV3-1 and TRBJ2-3; 9 positions agree with TRBD1. This CDR3 spans 20 amino acids. Looked up from germline, CDR1 is LGHDT and CDR2 is YNNKEL (reference sequence). V was pared by 0 bases and J by 0 bases, with 13 bases of the junction left unmatched. CDR3 sequence (DNA): TGTGCCAGCAGCCAAGACTGGGGACAGGGAGGGGGGGCTAGCACAGATACGCAGTATTTT. It yields the protein CASSQDWGQGGGASTDTQYF.

The chain recombines TRBV7-8 with TRBJ1-5; 9 bases match TRBD1. The CDR3 spans 16 residues. Germline assignment: CDR1 SGHVS and CDR2 FQNEAQ. The junction had 9 bases not matched to a gene; V was cut back by 3 bases and J by 6 bases. The CDR3 protein is CASSLATGGSSQPQHF. Written as DNA, the CDR3 is TGTGCCAGCAGCTTGGCGACAGGGGGAAGTAGTCAGCCCCAGCATTTT.

This chain connects TRBV29-1 to TRBJ2-3, with D perhaps matching TRBD2 (5 bases). Per the germline V gene, CDR1 is SQVTM and CDR2 is ANQGSEA. The CDR3 is made up of 12 amino acids. Trimming shortened V by 4 bases and J by 1 base, and 6 bases separated the two germline ends. The CDR3 sequence: CSVGSGTDTQYF. CDR3 bases: TGCAGCGTTGGTAGCGGCACAGATACGCAGTATTTT.

V is TRBV18 and J is TRBJ2-2; tentative D call: TRBD1 (6 bases). The CDR3 length is 15 residues. Trimming cost V 1 base and J 4 bases, with 10 bases left between them. Germline loops: CDR1 KGHSH, CDR2 LQKENI. The chain's CDR3 is CASSPRGTLTGELFF. The DNA for the CDR3 is TGTGCCAGCTCACCACGGGGGACACTCACCGGGGAGCTGTTTTTT.

This chain's CDR3 is CASSGRASTDTQYF. The DNA of the CDR3 is TGTGCCAGCAGTGGGCGGGCCAGCACAGATACGCAGTATTTT. The gene calls are TRBV6-5 and TRBJ2-3, with D perhaps matching TRBD2 (5 bases). The CDR3 consists of 14 residues. CDR1 and CDR2 from the germline V gene are MNHEY and SVGAGI. V was clipped by 5 bases and J by 0 bases, with 9 bases between them.